The entry below gives a single T cell receptor beta chain sequence along with its context. A second PCR of 7 to 11 cycles used a sample-barcoded 5' primer and a J-beta primer mix. One entry per CDR3 protein, called by TCRdb with MiXCR from the 5' RACE reads. The sample gives some 370,000 distinct CDR3 sequences, about half of which show up once; around 53% is in the top ten. The data are from a study of blood T cells in healthy people across ages. Healthy Caucasian individuals from Russia aged about 6 to 90 served as donors. After removal of 0 bases from V and 4 bases from J, the junction contained 8 bases not matched to a gene. CDR1 and CDR2 from the germline V gene are DFQATT and SNEGSKA (reference sequence). The CDR3 consists of 16 residues.

The V gene is TRBV20-1, the J gene TRBJ2-5, with TRBD2 matching 10 bases. This sequence originates from a man between 60 and 70 years old in good health. The sample consisted of blood. CDR3 sequence reads: CSARDLKAGGGETQYF. The CDR3 DNA sequence: TGCAGTGCTAGAGATCTCAAAGCGGGAGGGGGAGAGACCCAGTACTTC.